This T cell receptor beta chain is from a study of T cell changes during pregnancy in multiple sclerosis. The CDR3 covers 17 residues. The germline CDR1 and CDR2 sequences are SEHNR and FQNEAQ (reference sequence). Trimming removed 8 bases from V and 0 bases from J; junction bases left unmatched: 11. The table came from immunoSEQ multiplex PCR; TCRdb's copy has only in-frame clones and leaves some out. Of roughly 50,000 clones detected, approximately 94% appear once; the ten largest clones hold about 3.2%. This chain joins TRBV7-9 and TRBJ2-3; 10 bases map to TRBD2. This receptor was identified in a female donor with multiple sclerosis, enrolled in a pregnancy study. Material: CD8+ T cells from peripheral blood mononuclear cells, obtained in the third trimester of pregnancy. The CDR3, as DNA: TGTGCCAGCCAGGGGAGCGGGAGGGCCCTTAGCACAGATACGCAGTATTTT. Amino acid sequence: CASQGSGRALSTDTQYF.